The 16 T cell receptor beta chains below were found in one sample sequenced in a study. Each CDR3 protein is one row after TCRdb ran MiXCR on the RT-PCR reads. The table records about 680,000 distinct CDR3 sequences, approximately 14% of them present only once. Sample: memory CD4+ T cells from blood. The receptors were sampled from a female donor in good health, serving as a healthy control.

The sample holds many counts of this clonotype. The chain has TRBV7-2 and TRBJ2-1; TRBD2 matches 11 bases. The CDR3 is 21 amino acids. Unmatched junction bases numbered 20, after V lost 5 bases and J lost 2 bases. CDR1 and CDR2 from the germline V gene are SGHTA and FQGNSA. CDR3 coding DNA: TGTGCCAGCAGCCCCGATTCCCGGACAGGACTAGCGGGTTACACCTACAATGAGCAGTTCTTC. It codes for CASSPDSRTGLAGYTYNEQFF.

This clonotype was observed many times. The chain combines TRBV7-2 with TRBJ2-7; 10 bases are shared with TRBD1. V trimming: 5 bases; J trimming: 2 bases; junction bases outside the gene matches: 6. This CDR3 is 15 amino acids long. CDR1 and CDR2 (germline): SGHTA, FQGNSA. DNA for the CDR3: TGTGCCAGCAGCCGTACCGGGACAGGGGCCTACGAGCAGTACTTC. Its translation is CASSRTGTGAYEQYF.

V gene TRBV6-2 or TRBV6-3 combines with J gene TRBJ2-1; D unresolved. The CDR3 spans 14 residues. Germline V gene lookup returns CDR1 MNHEY and CDR2 SVGEGT. With 6 bases removed from V and 8 bases from J, the gap between germline ends came to 17 bases. CDR3: CASSPRPGRDEQFF. CDR3 bases: TGTGCCAGCAGCCCCCGGCCGGGTCGAGATGAGCAGTTCTTC.

This clonotype was observed at least ten times. This chain links TRBV10-1 with TRBJ1-1; perhaps TRBD1 as D (5 bases). Germline V CDR1 and CDR2: WNHNN, SYGVQD (reference sequence). This CDR3 has 14 amino acids. Trimming left V 6 bases short and J 3 bases short, with 14 bases between. The CDR3: CASRPGGDYTEAFF. DNA for the CDR3: TGCGCCAGCAGGCCGGGGGGGGACTACACTGAAGCTTTCTTT.

This clonotype was counted at least ten times. This chain links TRBV6-6 with TRBJ1-1; no reliable D call. The germline V and J ends were trimmed by 2 bases and 3 bases, with 7 bases remaining between them. Germline CDR1 reads MNHNY; CDR2 reads SVGAGI (reference sequence). This CDR3 contains 13 residues. The CDR3, as DNA: TGTGCCAGCAGTTACCAGGCGGACACTGAAGCTTTCTTT. Its protein product is CASSYQADTEAFF.

This chain's CDR3 is CAGVSADTQYF. CDR3 in DNA: TGTGCCGGGGTGAGCGCAGATACGCAGTATTTT. The chain links TRBV7-9 to TRBJ2-3, with D unclear. The CDR3 consists of 11 residues. Trimming removed 11 bases from V and 4 bases from J, with 10 bases in between. Germline assignment: CDR1 SEHNR and CDR2 FQNEAQ (reference sequence).

This clonotype was observed at least ten times. The chain has TRBV4-2 and TRBJ2-2; a possible D gene is TRBD2 (5 bases). Trimming removed 0 bases from V and 6 bases from J, with 8 bases in between. Germline values: CDR1 LGHNA, CDR2 YNFKEQ. The CDR3 is made up of 14 amino acids. The CDR3 DNA reads TGTGCCAGCAGCCAAGACGGACTTGCCGGGGAGCTGTTTTTT. It specifies CASSQDGLAGELFF.

In its sample, this clonotype was seen a few times. The rearrangement uses TRBV20-1 and TRBJ1-2, with no clear D. The germline gives CDR1 DFQATT, CDR2 SNEGSKA (reference sequence). Trimming cost V 0 bases and J 6 bases, with 11 bases left between them. CDR3 length: 13 amino acids. The CDR3, as DNA: TGCAGTGCTAGAGATTACATAGTGGATGGCTACACCTTC. Amino acid sequence: CSARDYIVDGYTF.

This clonotype was counted many times. This chain uses TRBV27 with TRBJ2-1; 16 bases match TRBD2. CDR1 is MNHEY and CDR2 is SMNVEV in the germline V gene (reference sequence). The V gene end was trimmed by 5 bases and the J gene end by 4 bases; junction bases not matched to a gene: 8. The CDR3 totals 18 residues. For the CDR3, the DNA is TGTGCCAGCAGTCCGGGGGGACTAGCGGGAGGGCCGTACAATGAGCAGTTCTTC. Protein sequence: CASSPGGLAGGPYNEQFF.

This clonotype has just a few counts. The chain employs TRBV25-1 and TRBJ1-4, with TRBD1 as a possible D gene (5 bases). V lost 1 base to trimming and J lost 1 base, with 7 bases between them. The CDR3 is 15 amino acids. Per germline, CDR1 MGHDK and CDR2 SYGVNS. CDR3 region: CASSEWGGTNEKLFF. In DNA, the CDR3 is TGTGCCAGCAGTGAATGGGGGGGAACTAATGAAAAACTGTTTTTT. The full variable domain, completed using reference TRBV25-1 and TRBJ1-4, is EADIYQTPRYLVIGTGKKITLECSQTMGHDKMYWYQQDPGMELHLIHYSYGVNSTEKGDLSSESTVSRIRTEHFPLTLESARPSHTSQYLCASSEWGGTNEKLFFGSGTQLSVL.

The chain employs TRBV11-3 and TRBJ2-5; D not resolved. CDR3 length: 13 residues. Trimming removed 5 bases from V and 7 bases from J, with 14 bases in between. Germline V gene lookup returns CDR1 SGHNT and CDR2 YENEEA. CDR3 in DNA: TGTGCCAGCAGCACCCCAGAGATGGGGACCCAGTACTTC. This codes for CASSTPEMGTQYF.

This clonotype was recorded many times. The chain links TRBV4-3 to TRBJ2-1; 11 positions match TRBD2. Germline V gives CDR1 LGHNA, CDR2 YSLEER. CDR3 length: 17 amino acids. After removal of 1 base from V and 2 bases from J, the junction contained 4 bases not matched to a gene. Here the CDR3 reads CASSQGSGRGPYNEQFF. CDR3 sequence (DNA): TGCGCCAGCAGCCAAGGTAGCGGGAGGGGCCCCTACAATGAGCAGTTCTTC.

V usage is TRBV5-1 and J usage is TRBJ2-7, with a weak D call TRBD1 (7 bases). Trimming pared 0 bases from V and 2 bases from J, leaving 15 bases between. The CDR3 length is 16 residues. CDR1 is SGHRS, CDR2 YFSETQ, per germline. The chain's CDR3 is CASSLDPGGSPYEQYF. CDR3 nucleotides: TGCGCCAGCAGCTTGGACCCAGGGGGGTCCCCCTACGAGCAGTACTTC.

The sample holds a few counts of this clonotype. The J gene is TRBJ1-6, the V gene TRBV20-1; possibly TRBD1 for D (5 bases). The CDR3 runs 15 residues. Germline V gives CDR1 DFQATT, CDR2 SNEGSKA (reference sequence). V was shortened by 2 bases and J by 9 bases, with 17 bases between the two germline ends. CDR3: CSARSQAGRGSPLHF. The CDR3 DNA reads as TGCAGTGCTAGAAGTCAAGCAGGGAGGGGTTCACCCCTCCACTTT.

This chain joins TRBV9 and TRBJ2-1; 8 nucleotides agree with TRBD2. Germline V CDR1 and CDR2: SGDLS, YYNGEE. This CDR3 has 15 amino acids. V shed 1 base and J 5 bases; nucleotides not matched to a gene: 5. The CDR3 spells CASSVRAGVDNEQFF. CDR3 DNA: TGTGCCAGCAGCGTACGAGCGGGAGTTGACAATGAGCAGTTCTTC.

CDR3 coding DNA: TGCAGTGCTAGTAATGTTCTTGAAGCTTTCTTT. Its translation is CSASNVLEAFF. The rearrangement links TRBV20-1 to TRBJ1-1; D gene uncertain. The CDR3 is 11 amino acids. The V end lost 3 bases, the J end lost 7 bases, and 9 bases lay between the germline ends. CDR1 and CDR2 (germline): DFQATT, SNEGSKA (reference sequence).